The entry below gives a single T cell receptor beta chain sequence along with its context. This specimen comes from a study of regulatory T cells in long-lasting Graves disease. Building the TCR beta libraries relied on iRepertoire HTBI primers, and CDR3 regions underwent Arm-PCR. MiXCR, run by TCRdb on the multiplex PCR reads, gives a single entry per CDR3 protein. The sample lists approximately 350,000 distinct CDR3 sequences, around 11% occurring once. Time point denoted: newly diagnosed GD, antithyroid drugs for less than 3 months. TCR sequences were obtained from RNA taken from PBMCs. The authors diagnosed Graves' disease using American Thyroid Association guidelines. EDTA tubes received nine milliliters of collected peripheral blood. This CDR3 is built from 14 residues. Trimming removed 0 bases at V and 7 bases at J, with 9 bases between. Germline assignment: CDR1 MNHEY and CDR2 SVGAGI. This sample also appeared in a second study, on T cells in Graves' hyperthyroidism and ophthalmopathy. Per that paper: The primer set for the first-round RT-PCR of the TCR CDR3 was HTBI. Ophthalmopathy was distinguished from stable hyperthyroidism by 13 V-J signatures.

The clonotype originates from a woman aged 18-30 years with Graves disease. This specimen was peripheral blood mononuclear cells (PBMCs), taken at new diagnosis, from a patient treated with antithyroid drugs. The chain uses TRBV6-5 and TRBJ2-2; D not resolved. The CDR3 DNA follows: TGTGCCAGCAGTTACTCGTACTCGGGCGGGGAGCTGTTTTTT. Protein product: CASSYSYSGGELFF.